Sequencing of this TCR beta chain was carried out in a study of blood T cell repertoires in COVID-19. Germline V lookup: CDR1 MGHRA, CDR2 YSYEKL. The V gene end was trimmed by 0 bases and the J gene end by 7 bases; junction bases not matched to a gene: 4. The CDR3 contains 15 residues. Profiled with immunoSEQ multiplex PCR; TCRdb holds only in-frame clones, not every one. The sample holds approximately 89,000 clones, about 80% seen once. The chain couples TRBV4-1 to TRBJ2-4; 9 positions agree with TRBD1. The source material was peripheral blood. This clonotype originated in a human donor in a cohort sampled during active COVID-19. CDR3 bases: TGCGCCAGCAGCCAAGAGGGACAGGGCTGGAACATTCAGTACTTC. Translated: CASSQEGQGWNIQYF.